This T cell receptor (beta chain) was sequenced for a study of blood T cell repertoires in COVID-19. With respect to this clone: One junction end does not reproduce the germline sequence, and a read error may be involved.

The table came from immunoSEQ multiplex PCR; TCRdb's copy has only in-frame clones and leaves some out. In the table there are nearly 250,000 clones, 70% to 85% of which are singletons. CDR1 MDHEN and CDR2 SYDVKM come from the germline V gene. The CDR3 sequence is 12 residues long. Sequenced material: peripheral blood. The clonotype was recovered from an elderly woman with acute or convalescent COVID-19. V gene TRBV28 combines with J gene TRBJ2-1; possible D gene TRBD1, 6 bases. The CDR3 nucleotides read TGTGCCAGCAGTAAATGGGACAACGAGCAGTTCTTC. Its translation is CASSKWDNEQFF. Drawing the rest from reference TRBV28 and TRBJ2-1, the complete variable domain is DVKVTQSSRYLVKRTGEKVFLECVQDMDHENMFWYRQDPGLGLRLIYFSYDVKMKEKGDIPEGYSVSREKKERFSLILESASTNQTSMYLCASSKWDNEQFFGPGTRLTVL.